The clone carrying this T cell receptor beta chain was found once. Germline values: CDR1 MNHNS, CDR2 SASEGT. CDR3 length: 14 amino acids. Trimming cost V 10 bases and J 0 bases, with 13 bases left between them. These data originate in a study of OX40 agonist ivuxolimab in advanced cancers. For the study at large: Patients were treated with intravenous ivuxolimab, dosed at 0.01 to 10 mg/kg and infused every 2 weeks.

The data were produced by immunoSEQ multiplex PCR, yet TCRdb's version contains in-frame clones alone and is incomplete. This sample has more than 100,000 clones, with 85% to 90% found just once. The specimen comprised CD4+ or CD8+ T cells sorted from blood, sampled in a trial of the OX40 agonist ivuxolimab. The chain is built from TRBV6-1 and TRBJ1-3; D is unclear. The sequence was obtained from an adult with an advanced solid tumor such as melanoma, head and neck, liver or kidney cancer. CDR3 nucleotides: TGTGCCACACGGGGTACCTACTCTGGAAACACCATATATTTT. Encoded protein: CATRGTYSGNTIYF.